Listed below are T cell receptor beta chains from one sample, sequenced in a study of shared clonotypes between healthy human individuals. The table came from immunoSEQ multiplex PCR; TCRdb's copy has only in-frame clones and leaves some out. The profile shows around 2.1 million clones, about 93% of them singletons. The specimen was naive CD8+ T cells from PBMCs. These receptor sequences come from a man between 18 and 29 years old in good health. Some clones in this sample may be carry-over from other donors' samples. The CDR3 runs from the conserved cysteine through the conserved F or W. D genes are given only for firm matches. Clone size, where shown, is once, few, many, or a class for clones that have expanded.

D,V,length,size,J,CDR3,DNA
.,TRBV7-2,14,.,TRBJ1-1,CASSRHGAGTEAFF,TGTGCCAGCAGCCGCCACGGGGCAGGGACTGAAGCTTTCTTT
.,TRBV29-1,13,.,TRBJ1-2,CSVVGHLHYGYTF,TGCAGCGTTGTCGGACACCTCCACTATGGCTACACCTTC
.,TRBV7-9,14,.,TRBJ1-5,CASSLGHSNQPQHF,TGTGCCAGCAGCTTAGGTCACAGCAATCAGCCCCAGCATTTT
TRBD1,TRBV19,14,.,TRBJ2-5,CASSERDSQETQYF,TGTGCCAGTAGTGAAAGGGACAGTCAAGAGACCCAGTACTTC
.,TRBV28,16,.,TRBJ2-1,CASSLMAGPYYNEQFF,TGTGCCAGCAGTTTAATGGCGGGACCCTACTACAATGAGCAGTTCTTC
TRBD1,TRBV2,13,few,TRBJ2-7,CASSEDRGYEQYF,TGTGCCAGCAGTGAGGACAGGGGCTACGAGCAGTACTTC
TRBD1,TRBV19,17,once,TRBJ2-3,CASTHSTGTGRTDTQYF,TGTGCCAGTACTCACTCGACCGGGACAGGGCGCACAGATACGCAGTATTTT
.,TRBV28,16,.,TRBJ2-5,CAISYLSREGQETQYF,TGTGCCATCAGTTACCTCTCAAGAGAGGGTCAAGAGACCCAGTACTTC
.,TRBV29-1,14,.,TRBJ2-7,CSVYTGTPHYEQYF,TGCAGCGTCTATACCGGGACTCCTCACTACGAGCAGTACTTC
.,TRBV27,14,.,TRBJ1-2,CASSYVGTNYGYTF,TGTGCCAGCAGTTACGTGGGTACTAACTATGGCTACACCTTC
.,TRBV7-9,9,.,TRBJ2-3,CASTDTQYF,TGTGCCAGCACAGATACGCAGTATTTT
.,TRBV7-3,15,.,TRBJ2-1,CASSFETTHFHEQFF,TGTGCCAGCAGCTTTGAGACTACCCACTTCCATGAGCAGTTCTTC
.,TRBV7-6,16,.,TRBJ2-7,CASSSTPGGDIYEQYF,TGTGCCAGCAGCTCAACCCCAGGTGGGGATATCTACGAGCAGTACTTC
.,TRBV19,14,.,TRBJ1-2,CASMKLAGSDGYTF,TGTGCCAGTATGAAATTGGCAGGGAGTGATGGCTACACCTTC
TRBD2,TRBV4-3,19,.,TRBJ2-7,CASSQGVASGRVFTYEQYF,TGCGCCAGCAGCCAAGGAGTTGCTAGCGGGAGGGTCTTCACCTACGAGCAGTACTTC
.,TRBV19,15,once,TRBJ1-2,CASSIDPNDWDGYTF,TGTGCCAGTAGTATAGACCCGAATGACTGGGATGGCTACACCTTC
.,TRBV7-9,14,.,TRBJ2-7,CASSLGGLLREQYF,TGTGCCAGCAGCTTAGGAGGCCTGTTGCGCGAGCAGTACTTC
.,TRBV6-5,13,.,TRBJ1-4,CASRPGGNEKLFF,TGTGCCAGCAGACCCGGGGGTAATGAAAAACTGTTTTTT
TRBD2,TRBV7-9,14,.,TRBJ2-7,CASSWREAAYEQYF,TGTGCCAGCAGCTGGCGGGAGGCTGCCTACGAGCAGTACTTC
.,TRBV28,15,.,TRBJ2-2,CASSPTLGGTGELFF,TGTGCCAGCAGCCCAACCTTGGGCGGGACCGGGGAGCTGTTTTTT
TRBD2,TRBV5-6,16,.,TRBJ2-2,CASSQHWGAGTGELFF,TGTGCCAGCAGCCAACACTGGGGAGCGGGGACCGGGGAGCTGTTTTTT
TRBD1,TRBV29-1,13,once,TRBJ2-7,CSVEVATGGEQYF,TGCAGCGTTGAAGTCGCGACAGGGGGGGAGCAGTACTTC
.,TRBV29-1,13,.,TRBJ2-1,CSVVVGGGNEQFF,TGCAGCGTTGTGGTGGGAGGGGGAAATGAGCAGTTCTTC
.,TRBV29-1,11,.,TRBJ2-1,CSVVSGNEQFF,TGCAGCGTTGTAAGTGGCAATGAGCAGTTCTTC
TRBD1,TRBV5-4,13,.,TRBJ2-7,CASSSDRGYEQYF,TGTGCCAGCAGCTCCGACAGGGGCTACGAGCAGTACTTC
.,TRBV27,13,.,TRBJ2-1,CASQIPGGYEQFF,TGTGCCAGCCAAATCCCCGGAGGCTATGAGCAGTTCTTC
.,TRBV7-9,13,.,TRBJ1-1,CASTWGGRAEAFF,TGTGCCAGCACCTGGGGGGGACGAGCTGAAGCTTTCTTT
.,TRBV25-1,10,.,TRBJ1-2,CASFGGGYTF,TGTGCCAGCTTCGGTGGTGGCTACACCTTC
.,TRBV4-1,13,.,TRBJ1-2,CASSQGGGYGYTF,TGCGCCAGCAGCCAAGGCGGTGGTTATGGCTACACCTTC
TRBD2,TRBV27,17,.,TRBJ2-2,CASRLAPPQGGTGELFF,TGTGCCAGCAGGTTAGCCCCCCCGCAGGGAGGGACCGGGGAGCTGTTTTTT
.,TRBV12-5,14,.,TRBJ2-7,CASSPGAGIGEQYF,TGTGCTAGCAGCCCCGGGGCGGGAATTGGCGAGCAGTACTTC
.,TRBV2,15,.,TRBJ2-3,CASKWDGTSTDTQYF,TGTGCCAGCAAGTGGGACGGAACTAGCACAGATACGCAGTATTTT
.,TRBV4-2,15,.,TRBJ2-1,CASSRPGDQYNEQFF,TGTGCCAGCAGCCGACCCGGGGACCAATACAATGAGCAGTTCTTC
TRBD1,TRBV29-1,13,once,TRBJ1-1,CSAPGQGNTEAFF,TGCAGCGCCCCGGGACAGGGTAACACTGAAGCTTTCTTT
.,TRBV2,15,once,TRBJ2-1,CASSERWGIYNEQFF,TGTGCCAGCAGTGAACGGTGGGGGATCTACAATGAGCAGTTCTTC
.,TRBV5-6,16,.,TRBJ2-5,CASSLGGRGIGETQYF,TGTGCCAGCAGCTTGGGAGGCAGGGGTATAGGAGAGACCCAGTACTTC
.,TRBV27,13,.,TRBJ1-1,CASRGPWGTEAFF,TGTGCCAGCAGGGGTCCCTGGGGAACTGAAGCTTTCTTT
.,TRBV4-1,16,.,TRBJ2-7,CASSASGELTVYEQYF,TGCGCCAGCAGCGCCTCGGGAGAGTTGACCGTCTACGAGCAGTACTTC
TRBD1,TRBV30,15,.,TRBJ2-5,CARMVAGGNQETQYF,TGTGCCCGGATGGTCGCAGGGGGCAACCAAGAGACCCAGTACTTC
TRBD1,TRBV13,14,.,TRBJ2-7,CASSPGNRGSEQYF,TGTGCCAGCAGCCCCGGCAACAGGGGATCCGAGCAGTACTTC
.,TRBV19,13,.,TRBJ1-1,CATTDSPNTEAFF,TGTGCCACCACGGACAGCCCGAACACTGAAGCTTTCTTT
.,TRBV7-9,14,.,TRBJ2-2,CASSLNDNPGELFF,TGTGCCAGCAGCTTAAATGACAACCCCGGGGAGCTGTTTTTT
.,TRBV1,15,.,TRBJ2-1,CTSSRGRSSYNEQFF,TGCACCAGCAGCCGAGGGAGGTCCTCCTACAATGAGCAGTTCTTC
TRBD1,TRBV7-6,15,.,TRBJ2-7,CASSTRQGAAYEQYF,TGTGCCAGCAGCACACGACAGGGGGCAGCCTACGAGCAGTACTTC
.,TRBV6-1,15,once,TRBJ1-1,CASSEVFSLNTEAFF,TGTGCCAGCAGTGAAGTCTTCAGTTTGAACACTGAAGCTTTCTTT
.,TRBV6-5,15,.,TRBJ1-1,CASRWAPGSNTEAFF,TGTGCCAGCAGGTGGGCTCCGGGTTCAAACACTGAAGCTTTCTTT
.,TRBV6-5,13,.,TRBJ1-4,CASSYFRNEKLFF,TGTGCCAGCAGTTATTTTCGGAATGAAAAACTGTTTTTT
TRBD2,TRBV11-2,14,.,TRBJ2-5,CASSLRLALETQYF,TGTGCCAGCAGCTTAAGACTAGCGTTGGAGACCCAGTACTTC
.,TRBV28,13,.,TRBJ1-1,CASSFVVNTEAFF,TGTGCCAGCAGTTTTGTGGTGAACACTGAAGCCTTCTTT
TRBD1,TRBV27,17,.,TRBJ1-3,CASSLYPGQGSGNTIYF,TGTGCCAGCAGTTTATACCCGGGACAGGGCTCTGGAAACACCATATATTTT
.,TRBV7-9,15,.,TRBJ2-2,CASSTPTRGAGELFF,TGTGCCAGCAGCACCCCGACGAGGGGTGCCGGGGAGCTGTTTTTT
.,TRBV25-1,13,.,TRBJ2-2,CATKGPITGELFF,TGTGCCACCAAAGGACCGATCACCGGGGAGCTGTTTTTT
TRBD2,TRBV27,15,once,TRBJ2-3,CASGSLAGGTDTQYF,TGTGCCAGCGGGTCCCTAGCGGGAGGGACAGATACGCAGTATTTT
TRBD1,TRBV27,15,.,TRBJ2-1,CASSPLQGAPEEQFF,TGTGCCAGCAGTCCCCTACAGGGGGCCCCGGAGGAGCAGTTCTTC